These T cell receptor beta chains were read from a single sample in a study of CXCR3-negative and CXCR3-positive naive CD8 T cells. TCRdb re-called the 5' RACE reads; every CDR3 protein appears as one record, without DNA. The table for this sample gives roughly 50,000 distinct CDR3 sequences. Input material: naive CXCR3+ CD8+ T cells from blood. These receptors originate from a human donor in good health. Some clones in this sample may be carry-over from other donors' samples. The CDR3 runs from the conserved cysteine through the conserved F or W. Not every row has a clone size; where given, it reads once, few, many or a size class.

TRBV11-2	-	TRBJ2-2	CASTSSEIQKTGELFF
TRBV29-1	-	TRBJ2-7	CSVVAGASYEQYF
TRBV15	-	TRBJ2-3	CDTAERGQVASHADTQYF
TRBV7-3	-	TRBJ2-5	CASSSGVGETQYF
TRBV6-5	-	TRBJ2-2	CASSWTGPGELFF
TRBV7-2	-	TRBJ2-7	CSSSPSSDYEQYF
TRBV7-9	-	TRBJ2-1	CASSQDPRDEQFF
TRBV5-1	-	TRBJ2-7	CASINRERGSYEQYF
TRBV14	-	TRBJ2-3	CASSQDCGGRTDTQYF
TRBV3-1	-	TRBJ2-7	CASSQEPVAGGEDEQYF
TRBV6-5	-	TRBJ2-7	CASRATGEGYEQYF
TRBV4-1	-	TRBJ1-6	CASSPSGTGPNSPLHF
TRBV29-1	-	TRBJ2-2	CSVELPMNTGELFF
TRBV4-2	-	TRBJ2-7	CASSLETVGAYEQYF
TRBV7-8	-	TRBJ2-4	CASSLEVDRNLAKNIQYF
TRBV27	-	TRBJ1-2	CASTPLGTGLDSYTF
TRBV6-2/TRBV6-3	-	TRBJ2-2	CASSLDEGPNTGELFF
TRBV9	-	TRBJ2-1	CASSVGPGPHNEQFF
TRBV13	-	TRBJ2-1	CASSQEDRGNGEQFF
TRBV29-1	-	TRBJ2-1	CSVEGGQEGYNEQFF
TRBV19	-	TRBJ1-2	CASSIGFGQGYGYTF
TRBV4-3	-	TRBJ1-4	CASSQEGSGEPLNEKLFF
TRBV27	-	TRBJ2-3	CASRPTSTDTQHF
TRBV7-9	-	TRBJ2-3	CASSFSGGDTDTQYF
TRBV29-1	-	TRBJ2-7	CSVGGGQDYEQYF
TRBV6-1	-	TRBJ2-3	CASSEFRTDTQYF
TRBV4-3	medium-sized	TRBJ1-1	CASSLRTQNTEAFF
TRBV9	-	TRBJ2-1	CASSRLDYNEQFF
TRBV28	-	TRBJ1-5	CASSFGQSNQPQHF
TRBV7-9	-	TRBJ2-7	CASSLGLAPYEQYF
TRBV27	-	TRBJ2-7	CASSFVGTVYEQYF
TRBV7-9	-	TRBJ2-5	CASSPNPQVDLFQETQYF
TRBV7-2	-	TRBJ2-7	CASSSGLADYYEQYF
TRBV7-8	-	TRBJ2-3	CASIIQGKADTQYF
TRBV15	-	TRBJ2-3	CATSRDHLATVADTQYF
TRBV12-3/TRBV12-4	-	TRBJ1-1	CASSPGDTEAFF
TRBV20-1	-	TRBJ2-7	CSAMSRGPYEQYF
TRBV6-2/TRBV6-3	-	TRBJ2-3	CASSTAGSVADTQYF